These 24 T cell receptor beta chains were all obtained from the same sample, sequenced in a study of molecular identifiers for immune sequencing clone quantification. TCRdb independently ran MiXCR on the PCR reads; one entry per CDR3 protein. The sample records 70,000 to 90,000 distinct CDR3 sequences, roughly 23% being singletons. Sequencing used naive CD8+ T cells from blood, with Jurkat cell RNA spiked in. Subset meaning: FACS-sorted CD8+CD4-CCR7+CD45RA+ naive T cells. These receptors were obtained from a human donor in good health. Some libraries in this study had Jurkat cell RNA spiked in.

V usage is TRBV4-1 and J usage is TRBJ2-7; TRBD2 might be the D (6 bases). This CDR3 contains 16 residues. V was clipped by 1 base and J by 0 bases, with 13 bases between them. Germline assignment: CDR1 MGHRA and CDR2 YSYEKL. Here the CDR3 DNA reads TGCGCCAGCAGCCAAGGTATGGGACTGAGCTCCTACGAGCAGTACTTC. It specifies CASSQGMGLSSYEQYF.

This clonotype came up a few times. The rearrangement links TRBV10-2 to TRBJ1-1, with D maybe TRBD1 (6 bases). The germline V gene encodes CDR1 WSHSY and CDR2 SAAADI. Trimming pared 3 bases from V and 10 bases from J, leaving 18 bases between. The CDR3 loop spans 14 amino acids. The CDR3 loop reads CASSEQGIRIRAFF. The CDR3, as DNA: TGCGCCAGCAGTGAACAGGGTATCAGGATACGAGCTTTCTTT.

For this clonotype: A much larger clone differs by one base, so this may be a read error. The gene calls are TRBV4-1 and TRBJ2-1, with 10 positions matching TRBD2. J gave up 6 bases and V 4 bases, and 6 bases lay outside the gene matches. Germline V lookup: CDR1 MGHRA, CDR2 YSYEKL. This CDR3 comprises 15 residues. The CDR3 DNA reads TGCGCCAGCAGCCGAGAACTAGCGGGGCGCAATGAGCAGTTCTTC. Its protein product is CASSRELAGRNEQFF.

The CDR3 sequence is CASSLSDNAYEQYF. The CDR3 DNA follows: TGTGCCAGCAGTTTATCGGACAATGCCTACGAGCAGTACTTC. The chain has TRBV27 and TRBJ2-7; TRBD1 might be the D (5 bases). In germline, CDR1 is MNHEY, CDR2 SMNVEV (reference sequence). Deletions cut 0 bases from V and 2 bases from J, with 8 bases between. This CDR3 spans 14 amino acids.

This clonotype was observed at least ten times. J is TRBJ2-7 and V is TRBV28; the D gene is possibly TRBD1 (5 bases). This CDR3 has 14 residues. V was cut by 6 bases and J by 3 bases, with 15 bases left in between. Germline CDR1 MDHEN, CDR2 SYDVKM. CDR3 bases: TGTGCCAGCAGCAATCCCGGCCAGGGCTACGAGCAGTACTTC. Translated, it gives CASSNPGQGYEQYF.

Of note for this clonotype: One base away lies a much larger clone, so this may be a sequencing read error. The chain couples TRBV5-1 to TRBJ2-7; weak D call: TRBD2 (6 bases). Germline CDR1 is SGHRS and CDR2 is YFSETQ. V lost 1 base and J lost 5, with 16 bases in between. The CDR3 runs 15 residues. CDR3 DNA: TGCGCCAGCAGCTTGAGGATAGGAGGGAGGCACGAGCAGTACTTC. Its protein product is CASSLRIGGRHEQYF.

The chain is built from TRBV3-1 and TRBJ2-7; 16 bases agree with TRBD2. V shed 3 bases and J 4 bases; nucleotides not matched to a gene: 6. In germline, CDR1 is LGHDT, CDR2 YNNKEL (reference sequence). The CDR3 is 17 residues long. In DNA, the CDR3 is TGTGCCAGCAGCCACGGGACTAGCGGGAGGGCCCCGTACGAGCAGTACTTC. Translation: CASSHGTSGRAPYEQYF.

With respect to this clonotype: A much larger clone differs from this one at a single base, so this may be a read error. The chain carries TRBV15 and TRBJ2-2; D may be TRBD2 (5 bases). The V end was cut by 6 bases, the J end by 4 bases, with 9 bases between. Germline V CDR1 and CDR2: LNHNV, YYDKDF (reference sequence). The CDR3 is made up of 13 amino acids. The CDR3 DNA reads TGTGCCACCAGGGTGGGGAGCACCGGGGAGCTGTTTTTT. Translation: CATRVGSTGELFF. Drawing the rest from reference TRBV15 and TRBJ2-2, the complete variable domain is DAMVIQNPRYQVTQFGKPVTLSCSQTLNHNVMYWYQQKSSQAPKLLFHYYDKDFNNEADTPDNFQSRRPNTSFCFLDIRSPGLGDTAMYLCATRVGSTGELFFGEGSRLTVL.

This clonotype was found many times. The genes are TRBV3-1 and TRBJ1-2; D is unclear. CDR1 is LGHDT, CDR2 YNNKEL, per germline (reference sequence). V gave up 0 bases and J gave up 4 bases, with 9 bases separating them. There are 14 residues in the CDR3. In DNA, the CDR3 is TGTGCCAGCAGCCAAGAACGCAGGCTCTATGGCTACACCTTC. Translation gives CASSQERRLYGYTF.

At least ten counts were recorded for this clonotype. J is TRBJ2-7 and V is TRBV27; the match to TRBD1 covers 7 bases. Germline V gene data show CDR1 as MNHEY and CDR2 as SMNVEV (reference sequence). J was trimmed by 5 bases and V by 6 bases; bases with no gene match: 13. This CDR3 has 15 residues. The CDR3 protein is CASRTNRGPSNEQYF. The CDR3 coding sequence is TGTGCCAGCAGGACCAACAGGGGTCCTTCGAACGAGCAGTACTTC.

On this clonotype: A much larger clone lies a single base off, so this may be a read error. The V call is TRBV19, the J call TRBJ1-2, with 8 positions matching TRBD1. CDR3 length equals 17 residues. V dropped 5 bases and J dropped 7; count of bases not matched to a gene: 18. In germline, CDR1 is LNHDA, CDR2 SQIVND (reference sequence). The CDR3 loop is CASSVAPWTGKGSGYTF. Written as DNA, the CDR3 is TGTGCCAGTAGTGTAGCCCCGTGGACAGGGAAAGGTAGTGGCTACACCTTC.

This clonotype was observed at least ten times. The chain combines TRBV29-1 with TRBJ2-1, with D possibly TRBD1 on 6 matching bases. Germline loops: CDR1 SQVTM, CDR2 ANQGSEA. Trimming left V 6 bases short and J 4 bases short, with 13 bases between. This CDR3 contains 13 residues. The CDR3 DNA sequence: TGCAGCGTCCACCACAGGGATTACAATGAGCAGTTCTTC. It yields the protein CSVHHRDYNEQFF.

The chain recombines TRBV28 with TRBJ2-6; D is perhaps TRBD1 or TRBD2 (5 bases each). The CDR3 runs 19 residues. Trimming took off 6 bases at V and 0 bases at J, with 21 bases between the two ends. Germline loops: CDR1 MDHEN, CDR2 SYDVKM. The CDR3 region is CASRGTIGAPVSGANVLTF. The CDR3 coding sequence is TGTGCCAGCAGGGGAACTATCGGGGCACCAGTCTCTGGGGCCAACGTCCTGACTTTC. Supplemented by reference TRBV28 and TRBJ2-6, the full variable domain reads DVKVTQSSRYLVKRTGEKVFLECVQDMDHENMFWYRQDPGLGLRLIYFSYDVKMKEKGDIPEGYSVSREKKERFSLILESASTNQTSMYLCASRGTIGAPVSGANVLTFGAGSRLTVL.

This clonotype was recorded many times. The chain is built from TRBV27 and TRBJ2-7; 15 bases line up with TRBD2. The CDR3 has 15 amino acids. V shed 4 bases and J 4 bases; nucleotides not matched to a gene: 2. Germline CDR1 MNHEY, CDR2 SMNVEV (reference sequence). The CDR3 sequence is CASSWTSGGAYEQYF. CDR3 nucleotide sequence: TGTGCCAGCAGTTGGACTAGCGGGGGGGCTTACGAGCAGTACTTC.

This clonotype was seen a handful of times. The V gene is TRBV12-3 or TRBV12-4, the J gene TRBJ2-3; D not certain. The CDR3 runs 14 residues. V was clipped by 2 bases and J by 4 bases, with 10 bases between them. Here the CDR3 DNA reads TGTGCCAGCAGTTTACGGCCTGGGCCAGATACGCAGTATTTT. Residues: CASSLRPGPDTQYF.

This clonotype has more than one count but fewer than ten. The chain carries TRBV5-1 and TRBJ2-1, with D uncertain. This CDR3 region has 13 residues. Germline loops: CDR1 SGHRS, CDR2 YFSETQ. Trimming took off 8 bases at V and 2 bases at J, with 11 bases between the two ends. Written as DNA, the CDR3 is TGCGCCAGTTCACAACCCCCCTACAATGAGCAGTTCTTC. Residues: CASSQPPYNEQFF. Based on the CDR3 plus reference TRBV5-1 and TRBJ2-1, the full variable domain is KAGVTQTPRYLIKTRGQQVTLSCSPISGHRSVSWYQQTPGQGLQFLFEYFSETQRNKGNFPGRFSGRQFSNSRSEMNVSTLELGDSALYLCASSQPPYNEQFFGPGTRLTVL.

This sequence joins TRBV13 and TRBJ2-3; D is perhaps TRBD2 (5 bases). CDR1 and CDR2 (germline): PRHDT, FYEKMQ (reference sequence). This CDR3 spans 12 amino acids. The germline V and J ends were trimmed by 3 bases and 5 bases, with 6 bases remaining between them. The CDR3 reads CASSFAGDTQYF. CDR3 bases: TGTGCCAGCAGCTTCGCGGGAGATACGCAGTATTTT.

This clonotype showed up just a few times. The CDR3 sequence is CASSEGLVASGEQFF. The CDR3 DNA sequence: TGTGCCAGCAGTGAAGGTTTGGTGGCCTCCGGTGAGCAGTTCTTC. This chain connects TRBV25-1 to TRBJ2-1; D is ambiguous. Per the germline V gene, CDR1 is MGHDK and CDR2 is SYGVNS. V was pared by 2 bases and J by 9 bases, with 17 bases between. The CDR3 has 15 amino acids.

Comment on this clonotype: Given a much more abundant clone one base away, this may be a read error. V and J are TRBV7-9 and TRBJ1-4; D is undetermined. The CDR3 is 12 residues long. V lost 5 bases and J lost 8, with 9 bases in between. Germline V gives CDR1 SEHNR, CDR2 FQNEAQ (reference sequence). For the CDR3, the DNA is TGTGCCAGCAGCCCGAGTTCCGAAAAACTGTTTTTT. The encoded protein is CASSPSSEKLFF.

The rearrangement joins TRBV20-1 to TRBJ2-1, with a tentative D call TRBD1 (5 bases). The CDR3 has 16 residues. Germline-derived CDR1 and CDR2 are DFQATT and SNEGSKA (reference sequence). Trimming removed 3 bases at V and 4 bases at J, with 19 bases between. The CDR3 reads CSASIIQSRVYNEQFF. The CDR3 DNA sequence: TGCAGTGCTAGCATTATCCAAAGCAGGGTTTACAATGAGCAGTTCTTC.

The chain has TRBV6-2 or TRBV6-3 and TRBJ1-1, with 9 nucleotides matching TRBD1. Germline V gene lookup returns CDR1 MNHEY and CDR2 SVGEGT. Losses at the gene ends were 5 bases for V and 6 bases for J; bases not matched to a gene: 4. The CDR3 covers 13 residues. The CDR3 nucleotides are TGTGCCAGCAGTGGGACAGGGTTTTCTGAAGCTTTCTTT. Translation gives CASSGTGFSEAFF.

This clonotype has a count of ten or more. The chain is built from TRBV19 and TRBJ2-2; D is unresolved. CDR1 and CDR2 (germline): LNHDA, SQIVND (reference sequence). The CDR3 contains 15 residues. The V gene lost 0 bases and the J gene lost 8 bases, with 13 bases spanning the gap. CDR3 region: CASSIDGSGYGELFF. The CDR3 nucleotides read TGTGCCAGTAGTATAGATGGCAGTGGTTATGGGGAGCTGTTTTTT.

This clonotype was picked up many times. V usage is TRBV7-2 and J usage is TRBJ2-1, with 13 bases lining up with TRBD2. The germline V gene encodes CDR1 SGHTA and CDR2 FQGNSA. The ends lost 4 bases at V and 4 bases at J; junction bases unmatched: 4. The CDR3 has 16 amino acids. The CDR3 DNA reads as TGTGCCAGCAGCTACGTACTAGCGGGAGGGTACAATGAGCAGTTCTTC. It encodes CASSYVLAGGYNEQFF. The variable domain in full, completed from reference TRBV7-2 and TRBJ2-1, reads GAGVSQSPSNKVTEKGKDVELRCDPISGHTALYWYRQSLGQGLEFLIYFQGNSAPDKSGLPSDRFSAERTGGSVSTLTIQRTQQEDSAVYLCASSYVLAGGYNEQFFGPGTRLTVL.

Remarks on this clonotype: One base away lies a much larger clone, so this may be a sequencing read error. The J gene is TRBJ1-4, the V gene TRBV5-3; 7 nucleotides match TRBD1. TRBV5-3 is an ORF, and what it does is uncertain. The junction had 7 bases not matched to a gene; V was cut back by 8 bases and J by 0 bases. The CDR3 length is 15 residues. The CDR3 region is CASSITGATNEKLFF. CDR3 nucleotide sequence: TGTGCCAGCAGCATAACAGGGGCAACTAATGAAAAACTGTTTTTT.